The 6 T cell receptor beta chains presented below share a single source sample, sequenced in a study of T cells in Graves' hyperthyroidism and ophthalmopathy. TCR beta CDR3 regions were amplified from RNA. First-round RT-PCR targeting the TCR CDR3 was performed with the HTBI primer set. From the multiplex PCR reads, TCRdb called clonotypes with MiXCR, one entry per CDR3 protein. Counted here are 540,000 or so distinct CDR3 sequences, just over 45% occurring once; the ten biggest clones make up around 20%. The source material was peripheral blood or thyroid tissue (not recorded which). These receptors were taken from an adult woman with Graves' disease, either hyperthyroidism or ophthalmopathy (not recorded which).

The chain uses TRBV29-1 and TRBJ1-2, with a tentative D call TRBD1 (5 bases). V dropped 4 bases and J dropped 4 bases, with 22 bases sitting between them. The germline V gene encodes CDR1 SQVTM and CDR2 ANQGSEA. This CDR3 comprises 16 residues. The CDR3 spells CSVAIPHQGDSYGYTF. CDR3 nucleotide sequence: TGCAGCGTTGCAATTCCCCACCAGGGAGACAGCTATGGCTACACCTTC. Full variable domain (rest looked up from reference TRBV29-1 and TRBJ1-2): SAVISQKPSRDICQRGTSLTIQCQVDSQVTMMFWYRQQPGQSLTLIATANQGSEATYESGFVIDKFPISRPNLTFSTLTVSNMSPEDSSIYLCSVAIPHQGDSYGYTFGSGTRLTVV.

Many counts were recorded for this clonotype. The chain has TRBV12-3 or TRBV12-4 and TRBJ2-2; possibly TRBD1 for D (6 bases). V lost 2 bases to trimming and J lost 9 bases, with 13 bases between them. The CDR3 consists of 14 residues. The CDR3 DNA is TGTGCCAGCAGTTTAAATGGACAGCGTCGGGAGCTGTTTTTT. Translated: CASSLNGQRRELFF.

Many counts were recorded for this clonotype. The CDR3 DNA reads TGTGCCAGCAGCGTAGGGTCTAGCCGCGAGCAGTACTTC. Protein: CASSVGSSREQYF. The chain uses TRBV9 and TRBJ2-7; D might be TRBD2 (5 bases). The CDR3 is 13 residues long. Germline V gives CDR1 SGDLS, CDR2 YYNGEE. V gave up 0 bases and J gave up 6 bases, with 10 bases separating them.

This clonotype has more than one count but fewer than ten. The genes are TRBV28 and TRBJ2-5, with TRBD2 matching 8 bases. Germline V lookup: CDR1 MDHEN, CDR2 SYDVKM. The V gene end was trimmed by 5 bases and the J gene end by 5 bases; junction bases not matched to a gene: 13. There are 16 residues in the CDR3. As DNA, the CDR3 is TGTGCCAGCAGTCGGTCCTCGGGCGGGAGGAGGGAGACCCAGTACTTC. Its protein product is CASSRSSGGRRETQYF.

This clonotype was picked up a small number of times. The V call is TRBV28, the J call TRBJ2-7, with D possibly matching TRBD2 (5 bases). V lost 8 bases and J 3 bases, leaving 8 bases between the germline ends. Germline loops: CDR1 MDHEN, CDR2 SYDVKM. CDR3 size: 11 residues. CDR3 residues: CASGLIYEQYF. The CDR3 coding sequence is TGTGCCAGCGGACTGATCTACGAGCAGTACTTC. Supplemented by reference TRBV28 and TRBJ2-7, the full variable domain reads DVKVTQSSRYLVKRTGEKVFLECVQDMDHENMFWYRQDPGLGLRLIYFSYDVKMKEKGDIPEGYSVSREKKERFSLILESASTNQTSMYLCASGLIYEQYFGPGTRLTVT.

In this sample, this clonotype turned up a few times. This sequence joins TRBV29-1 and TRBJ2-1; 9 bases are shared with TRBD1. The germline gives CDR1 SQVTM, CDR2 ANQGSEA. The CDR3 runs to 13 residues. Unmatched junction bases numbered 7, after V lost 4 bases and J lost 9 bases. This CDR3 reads CSVVRTGDVEQFF. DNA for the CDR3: TGCAGCGTTGTGAGGACAGGGGATGTTGAGCAGTTCTTC.